This T cell receptor beta chain comes out of a study of CD8+ T cells in alopecia areata. Study background: Oral tofacitinib, 5 to 10 mg twice daily, was given in an open-label trial. A 6-month off-drug phase came after tofacitinib, which had lasted 6 to 18 months. The SALT score measured affected scalp surface percentage in treated patients.

Treatment of the sample: oral pan-JAK inhibitor, 5-10 mg twice daily. Individuals with alopecia areata gave both lesional scalp punch biopsies and peripheral blood for collection. Concerning this clone itself: Distinct nucleotide sequences in the sample also encode this CDR3.

As the sequencing template, cDNA was produced by extracting RNA and reverse transcribing it. The protocol was immunoSEQ multiplex PCR, while the TCRdb copy is restricted to in-frame clones and leaves out a portion. The sample contains approximately 140,000 clones, about 86% of which appear only once. The length of the CDR3 is 11 residues. Germline values: CDR1 SEHNR, CDR2 FQNEAQ (reference sequence). Trimming shortened V by 3 bases and J by 3 bases, and 3 bases separated the two germline ends. This receptor was taken from a human donor with alopecia areata. The source material was CD8+ T cells sorted from blood, sampled at week 4, from a patient treated with tofacitinib. The V call is TRBV7-9, the J call TRBJ2-7; D remains ambiguous. The CDR3 sequence: CASSLNYEQYF. The CDR3 bases are TGTGCCAGCAGCTTGAACTACGAGCAGTACTTC. Using reference TRBV7-9 and TRBJ2-7 for the parts outside the CDR3, the full variable domain is DTGVSQNPRHKITKRGQNVTFRCDPISEHNRLYWYRQTLGQGPEFLTYFQNEAQLEKSRLLSDRFSAERPKGSFSTLEIQRTEQGDSAMYLCASSLNYEQYFGPGTRLTVT.